Listed below are T cell receptor beta chains from one sample, sequenced in a study of blood T cell repertoires in COVID-19. Assay: immunoSEQ multiplex PCR; the TCRdb copy retains only in-frame clones and omits some. Here the sample spans over 120,000 clones, 75% to 90% being singletons. Source material: peripheral blood. The source is a human donor in a cohort sampled during active COVID-19. Each CDR3 is given with its conserved first and last residue. A D gene is named only where the DNA matches it firmly. Size values are once, few and many counts, or a class for expanded clones, and some rows have none.

>TRBV12-5|NA|NA|TRBJ1-1
CASGGGGLEDTEAFF
TGTGCTAGTGGTGGGGGGGGGCTGGAGGACACTGAAGCTTTCTTT
>TRBV7-2|NA|NA|TRBJ1-6
CASRLGGGNSPLHF
TGTGCCAGCAGATTGGGTGGGGGGAATTCACCCCTCCACTTT
>TRBV7-8|NA|NA|TRBJ2-3
CASSRDFSTDTQYF
TGTGCCAGCAGCCGAGACTTTAGCACAGATACGCAGTATTTT
>TRBV12-5|NA|NA|TRBJ1-6
CASGWAGVNSPLHF
TGTGCTAGTGGTTGGGCGGGGGTTAATTCACCCCTCCACTTT
>TRBV29-1|NA|NA|TRBJ1-1
CSVPAPTGSTEAFF
TGCAGCGTTCCTGCCCCGACAGGCAGCACTGAAGCTTTCTTT
>TRBV7-2|NA|once|TRBJ2-7
CASSLLGGYEQYF
TGTGCCAGCAGCTTATTGGGAGGCTACGAGCAGTACTTC
>TRBV6-5|NA|NA|TRBJ1-1
CASSTPADMNTEAFF
TGTGCCAGCAGCACCCCCGCAGACATGAACACTGAAGCTTTCTTT
>TRBV7-2|NA|NA|TRBJ1-5
CASSLERVGSQPQHF
TGTGCCAGCAGCTTAGAAAGGGTAGGGAGTCAGCCCCAGCATTTT
>TRBV24-1|NA|NA|TRBJ2-3
CATSDHQSKDRFITYFTDTQYF
TGTGCCACCAGTGACCACCAATCAAAGGACAGATTCATCACTTACTTCACAGATACGCAGTATTTT
>TRBV27|TRBD1|NA|TRBJ1-3
CASSLSGTVSSGNTIYF
TGTGCCAGCAGTTTATCTGGGACAGTCAGCTCTGGAAACACCATATATTTT
>TRBV11-2|TRBD1|NA|TRBJ1-3
CASSPDRGPGNTIYF
TGTGCCAGCAGCCCCGACAGGGGCCCTGGAAACACCATATATTTT
>TRBV28|TRBD2|few|TRBJ2-4
CASSHRGGAKNIQYF
TGTGCCAGCAGCCACCGGGGGGGAGCCAAAAACATTCAGTACTTC
>TRBV9|NA|NA|TRBJ2-1
CASSVGGGSYNEQFF
TGTGCCAGCAGCGTAGGAGGCGGTTCCTACAATGAGCAGTTCTTC
>TRBV10-3|TRBD2|NA|TRBJ2-2
CAISERGTSTGELFF
TGTGCCATCAGTGAGAGGGGGACTAGCACCGGGGAGCTGTTTTTT
>TRBV19|TRBD1|NA|TRBJ2-6
CASSRGQFSGANVLTF
TGTGCCAGTAGTAGGGGACAGTTCTCTGGGGCCAACGTCCTGACTTTC
>TRBV2|NA|NA|TRBJ1-5
CASKSGEVVNQPQHF
TGTGCCAGCAAATCGGGGGAGGTGGTCAATCAGCCCCAGCATTTT
>TRBV19|NA|NA|TRBJ2-7
CASRVTWTSYEQYF
TGTGCCAGTAGGGTGACCTGGACTTCCTACGAGCAGTACTTC
>TRBV6-6|TRBD1|once|TRBJ1-1
CASSYGQGGTEAFF
TGTGCCAGCAGTTACGGACAGGGCGGCACTGAAGCTTTCTTT
>TRBV11-3|TRBD2|NA|TRBJ2-1
CASSYWTSGNEQFF
TGTGCCAGCAGCTACTGGACTAGCGGCAATGAGCAGTTCTTC
>TRBV7-2|TRBD1|NA|TRBJ1-6
CASSWGDRVSPLHF
TGTGCCAGCAGCTGGGGGGACAGGGTTTCACCCCTCCACTTT
>TRBV29-1|TRBD1|few|TRBJ1-1
CSVGTGRAFF
TGCAGCGTTGGGACAGGGAGAGCTTTCTTT
>TRBV7-9|NA|few|TRBJ2-2
CASSLSGELFF
TGTGCCAGCAGCCTCTCCGGGGAGCTGTTTTTT
>TRBV2|NA|few|TRBJ1-5
CASRGGNQPQHF
TGTGCCAGCAGGGGGGGTAATCAGCCCCAGCATTTT
>TRBV19|TRBD1|NA|TRBJ2-5
CASSALGTGGGETQYF
TGTGCCAGTTCCGCTTTGGGGACAGGGGGCGGAGAGACCCAGTACTTC
>TRBV11-3|NA|NA|TRBJ1-2
CASSSATIDYTF
TGTGCCAGCAGCTCAGCGACGATCGACTACACCTTC
>TRBV19|TRBD1|NA|TRBJ1-4
CASSIVTGGEKLFF
TGTGCCAGTAGTATCGTCACAGGGGGCGAAAAACTGTTTTTT
>TRBV6-5|TRBD2|NA|TRBJ2-2
CASRPSGLGPGELFF
TGTGCCAGCAGGCCTAGCGGTCTAGGGCCCGGGGAGCTGTTTTTT
>TRBV19|TRBD2|NA|TRBJ2-3
CASSPRTSGSTDTQYF
TGTGCCAGTAGTCCACGGACTAGCGGGTCAACAGATACGCAGTATTTT
>TRBV19|NA|few|TRBJ1-6
CASSPEAGFGSPLHF
TGTGCCAGTAGTCCCGAGGCAGGGTTCGGTTCACCCCTCCACTTT
>TRBV23-1|TRBD1|NA|TRBJ1-5
CASSQSKGQGSNQPQHF
TGCGCCAGCAGTCAATCGAAAGGACAGGGTAGCAATCAGCCCCAGCATTTT
>TRBV27|TRBD1|NA|TRBJ2-7
CASSLVRGPGEQYF
TGTGCCAGCAGTTTAGTCAGGGGGCCGGGGGAGCAGTACTTC
>TRBV10-3|NA|once|TRBJ1-4
CAISERGEKLFF
TGTGCCATCAGTGAGCGCGGGGAAAAACTGTTTTTT
>TRBV7-9|TRBD2|NA|TRBJ2-3
CASSLQRELDTQYF
TGTGCCAGCAGCCTTCAGCGGGAGCTCGATACGCAGTATTTT
>TRBV6-5|NA|NA|TRBJ2-7
CASSSGGYEQYF
TGTGCCAGCAGTTCGGGTGGCTACGAGCAGTACTTC
>TRBV2|TRBD1|NA|TRBJ2-1
CASSPRDSSYNEQFF
TGTGCCAGCAGCCCCCGGGACAGTTCCTACAATGAGCAGTTCTTC
>TRBV7-9|NA|NA|TRBJ1-4
CASSGEGYEKLFF
TGTGCCAGCAGCGGGGAGGGCTACGAAAAACTGTTTTTT
>TRBV6-5|NA|NA|TRBJ1-1
CASRSPAGVNTEAFF
TGTGCCAGTCGATCGCCGGCAGGGGTGAACACTGAAGCTTTCTTT
>TRBV11-3|NA|NA|TRBJ2-3
CASSLGSRSSTDTQYF
TGTGCCAGCAGCTTAGGTTCCAGATCTAGCACAGATACGCAGTATTTT
>TRBV20-1|TRBD1|NA|TRBJ1-2
CSASPRTGPYGYTF
TGCAGTGCTAGTCCCCGGACAGGGCCCTATGGCTACACCTTC
>TRBV6-2/TRBV6-3|TRBD1|NA|TRBJ1-2
CASSSWTGGDYGYTF
TGTGCCAGCAGTTCCTGGACAGGGGGTGACTATGGCTACACCTTC
>TRBV7-7|TRBD2|once|TRBJ2-1
CASSDGLAGGGNEQFF
TGTGCTAGCAGCGACGGACTAGCGGGGGGAGGCAATGAGCAGTTCTTC
>TRBV25-1|NA|NA|TRBJ1-5
CASRATNNQPQHF
TGTGCCAGCAGAGCCACTAACAATCAGCCCCAGCATTTT
>TRBV4-1|TRBD1|NA|TRBJ2-4
CASSRGQGLWNIQYF
TGCGCCAGCAGCCGAGGACAGGGGTTGTGGAACATTCAGTACTTC
>TRBV29-1|NA|NA|TRBJ1-5
CSARAGADQPQHF
TGCAGCGCCCGGGCGGGGGCCGATCAGCCCCAGCATTTT
>TRBV11-3|TRBD2|NA|TRBJ2-5
CASSSRGAGGETQYF
TGTGCCAGCAGCTCCCGGGGAGCGGGAGGAGAGACCCAGTACTTC
>TRBV6-5|NA|NA|TRBJ1-4
CASKGVGEGLFF
TGTGCCAGCAAGGGGGTGGGGGAAGGACTGTTTTTT
>TRBV3-1/TRBV3-2|TRBD1|NA|TRBJ1-2
CASSNRDRGGYTF
TGTGCCAGCAGCAACAGAGACAGGGGAGGCTACACCTTC
>TRBV27|TRBD1|once|TRBJ2-3
CASSDRDRGYFTDTQYF
TGTGCCAGCAGTGACCGGGACAGGGGATATTTTACAGATACGCAGTATTTT
>TRBV10-3|NA|NA|TRBJ1-2
CAISESRAAYTF
TGTGCCATCAGTGAGTCGAGGGCGGCCTACACCTTC
>TRBV11-2|NA|NA|TRBJ1-1
CASSLDRDTEAFF
TGTGCCAGCAGCTTAGACAGGGACACTGAAGCTTTCTTT